A selection of T cell receptor beta chains follows, all from one sample in a study of blood T cell repertoires in COVID-19. Data came from immunoSEQ multiplex PCR; TCRdb stores just in-frame clones and leaves some out. The sample has tens of thousands of clones; roughly four fifths are singletons. The sequenced sample consisted of peripheral blood. These receptors came from a man aged 50 to 60 with active or convalescent COVID-19. CDR3s include the opening cysteine and the closing phenylalanine or tryptophan. A D gene is named only where the DNA matches it firmly.

V gene	D gene	J gene	CDR3 protein
TRBV11-2	TRBD1	TRBJ2-1	CASSLTGGNEQFF
TRBV3-1/TRBV3-2	TRBD2	TRBJ2-3	CASSQRTSGATDTQYF
TRBV15	TRBD1	TRBJ1-1	CATSRGTALNTEAFF
TRBV15	TRBD2	TRBJ2-1	CATSRGGGGQFF
TRBV4-1	TRBD1	TRBJ1-4	CASSQETGGLEKLFF
TRBV6-5	.	TRBJ1-2	CASLPSAGQGYGYTF
TRBV19	TRBD2	TRBJ2-3	CASSIDYRGGTDTQYF
TRBV25-1	TRBD2	TRBJ2-2	CASTPPGLAGGTGELFF
TRBV11-2	.	TRBJ1-2	CASSPGQGYGYTF
TRBV9	.	TRBJ2-1	CASSVGGGLTYNEQFF
TRBV11-3	.	TRBJ2-1	CASSQEEGLDEQFF
TRBV5-1	TRBD2	TRBJ2-3	CASRRTSQGTDTQYF
TRBV6-4	.	TRBJ2-1	CASSDAGSAYNEQFF
TRBV2	.	TRBJ2-3	CASSLTAGSDTQYF
TRBV30	.	TRBJ1-6	CAWSAGTYAPYNSPLHF
TRBV27	.	TRBJ1-1	CASSFFGGNTEAFF
TRBV30	TRBD1	TRBJ1-4	CAWRGTDEKLFF